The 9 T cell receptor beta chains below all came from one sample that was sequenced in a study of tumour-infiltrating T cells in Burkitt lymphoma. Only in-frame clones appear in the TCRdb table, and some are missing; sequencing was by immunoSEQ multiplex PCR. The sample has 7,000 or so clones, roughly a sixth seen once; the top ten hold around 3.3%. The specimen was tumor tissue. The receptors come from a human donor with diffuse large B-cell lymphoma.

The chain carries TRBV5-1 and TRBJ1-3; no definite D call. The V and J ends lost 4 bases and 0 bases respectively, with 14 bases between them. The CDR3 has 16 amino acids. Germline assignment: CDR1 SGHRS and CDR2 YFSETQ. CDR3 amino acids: CASSELISSSGNTIYF. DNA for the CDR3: TGCGCCAGCAGCGAACTGATCTCGAGCTCTGGAAACACCATATATTTT. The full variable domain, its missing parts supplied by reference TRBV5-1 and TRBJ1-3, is KAGVTQTPRYLIKTRGQQVTLSCSPISGHRSVSWYQQTPGQGLQFLFEYFSETQRNKGNFPGRFSGRQFSNSRSEMNVSTLELGDSALYLCASSELISSSGNTIYFGEGSWLTVV.

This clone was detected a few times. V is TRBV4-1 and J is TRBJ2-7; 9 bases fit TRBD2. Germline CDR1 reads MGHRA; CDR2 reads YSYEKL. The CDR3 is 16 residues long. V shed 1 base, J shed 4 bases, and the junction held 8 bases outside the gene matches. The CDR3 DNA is TGCGCCAGCAGCCAAGCTATGCGGGAGGGCCAATACGAGCAGTACTTC. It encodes CASSQAMREGQYEQYF.

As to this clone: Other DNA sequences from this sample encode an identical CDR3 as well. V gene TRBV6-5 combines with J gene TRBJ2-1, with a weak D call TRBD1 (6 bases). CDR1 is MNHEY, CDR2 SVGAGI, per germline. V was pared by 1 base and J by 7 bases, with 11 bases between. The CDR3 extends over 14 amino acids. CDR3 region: CASSYWGQGNEQFF. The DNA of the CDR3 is TGTGCCAGCAGTTACTGGGGACAAGGAAATGAGCAGTTCTTC.

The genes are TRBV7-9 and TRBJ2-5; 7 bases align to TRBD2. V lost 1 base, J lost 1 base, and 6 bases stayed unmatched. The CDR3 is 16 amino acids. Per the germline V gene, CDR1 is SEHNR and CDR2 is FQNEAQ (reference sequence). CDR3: CASSLGLAELQETQYF. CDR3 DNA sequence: TGTGCCAGCAGCTTAGGGCTAGCGGAGCTCCAAGAGACCCAGTACTTC.

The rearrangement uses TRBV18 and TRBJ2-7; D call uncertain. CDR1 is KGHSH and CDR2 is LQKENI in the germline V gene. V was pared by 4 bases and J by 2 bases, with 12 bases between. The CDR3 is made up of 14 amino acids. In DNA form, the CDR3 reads TGTGCCAGCTCACTACCAACCATCCCCTACGAGCAGTACTTC. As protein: CASSLPTIPYEQYF.

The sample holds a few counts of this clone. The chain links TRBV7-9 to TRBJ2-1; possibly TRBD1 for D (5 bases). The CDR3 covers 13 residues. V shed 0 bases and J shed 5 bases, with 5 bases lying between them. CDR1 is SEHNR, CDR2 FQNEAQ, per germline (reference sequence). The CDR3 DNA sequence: TGTGCCAGCAGCTTAGCGACAGACAATGAGCAGTTCTTC. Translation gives CASSLATDNEQFF. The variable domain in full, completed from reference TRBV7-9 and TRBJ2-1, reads DTGVSQNPRHKITKRGQNVTFRCDPISEHNRLYWYRQTLGQGPEFLTYFQNEAQLEKSRLLSDRFSAERPKGSFSTLEIQRTEQGDSAMYLCASSLATDNEQFFGPGTRLTVL.

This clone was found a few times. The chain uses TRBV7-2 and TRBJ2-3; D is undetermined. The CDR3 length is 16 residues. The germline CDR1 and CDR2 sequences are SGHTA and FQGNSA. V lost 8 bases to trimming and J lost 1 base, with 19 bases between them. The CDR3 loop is CASHAWAGQGTDTQYF. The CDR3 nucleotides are TGTGCCAGCCACGCCTGGGCCGGCCAGGGCACAGATACGCAGTATTTT.

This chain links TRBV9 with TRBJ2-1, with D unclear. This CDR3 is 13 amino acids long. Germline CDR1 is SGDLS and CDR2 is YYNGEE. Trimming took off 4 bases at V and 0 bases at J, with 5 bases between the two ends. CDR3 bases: TGTGCCAGCAGCCAAAGCTCCTACAATGAGCAGTTCTTC. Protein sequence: CASSQSSYNEQFF.

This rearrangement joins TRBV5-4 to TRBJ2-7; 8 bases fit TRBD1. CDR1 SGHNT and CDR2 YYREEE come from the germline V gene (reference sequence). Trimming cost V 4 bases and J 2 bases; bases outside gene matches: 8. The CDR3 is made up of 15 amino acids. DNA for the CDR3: TGTGCCAGCAGCGGACCCGGGACAGGAGCCTACGAGCAGTACTTC. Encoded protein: CASSGPGTGAYEQYF.